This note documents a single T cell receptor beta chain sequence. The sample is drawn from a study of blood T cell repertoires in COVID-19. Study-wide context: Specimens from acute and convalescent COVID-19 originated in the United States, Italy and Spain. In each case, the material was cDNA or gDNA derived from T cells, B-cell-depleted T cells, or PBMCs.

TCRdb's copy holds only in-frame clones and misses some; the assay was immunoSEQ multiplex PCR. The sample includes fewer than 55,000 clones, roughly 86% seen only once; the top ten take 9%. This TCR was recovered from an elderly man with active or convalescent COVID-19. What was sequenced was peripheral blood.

The CDR3 protein is CASSENGQPQHF. CDR3 in DNA: TGTGCCAGCAGTGAAAACGGTCAGCCCCAGCATTTT. J is TRBJ1-5 and V is TRBV6-1; D ambiguous. The V end was cut by 2 bases, the J end by 6 bases, with 5 bases between. The germline gives CDR1 MNHNS, CDR2 SASEGT. The CDR3 extends over 12 amino acids.